The 18 T cell receptor beta chains reported below all come from one sample, sequenced in a study of monozygotic twins with inflammatory bowel disease. TCRdb reprocessed the 5' RACE reads, with one entry per CDR3 protein and no DNA. The repertoire table contains about 300,000 distinct CDR3 sequences. The sample was blood. The receptor source for this set is a human donor with ulcerative colitis or Crohn's disease, or a healthy co-twin of an affected twin (not recorded which).

The chain employs TRBV20-1 and TRBJ1-1. CDR3 size: 14 residues. Germline V CDR1 and CDR2: DFQATT, SNEGSKA (reference sequence). The CDR3 spells CSALTGIMNTEAFF.

The chain is built from TRBV7-7 and TRBJ2-5. The CDR3 spans 14 residues. The germline V gene encodes CDR1 SSHAT and CDR2 FNYEAQ (reference sequence). CDR3 protein: CASSLLQFQETQYF.

The rearrangement links TRBV20-1 to TRBJ2-5; with no DNA, the TCRdb D assignment of TRBD1 cannot be verified. Germline CDR1 and CDR2: DFQATT and SNEGSKA (reference sequence). This CDR3 comprises 15 residues. The chain's CDR3 is CSARETTGGGETQYF.

The chain has TRBV7-3 and TRBJ2-5; TCRdb's D call of TRBD2 is untestable without DNA. There are 15 residues in the CDR3. The germline V gene encodes CDR1 SGHTA and CDR2 FQGTGA. The CDR3 region is CASSLGLRGEETQYF.

The CDR3 loop reads CASSSRGVSNQPQHF. The chain recombines TRBV27 with TRBJ1-5; checking the TCRdb D call of TRBD1 is not possible without DNA. The CDR3 runs 15 residues. Germline-derived CDR1 and CDR2 are MNHEY and SMNVEV (reference sequence).

This sequence joins TRBV5-1 and TRBJ2-5. This CDR3 spans 17 amino acids. Per germline, CDR1 SGHRS and CDR2 YFSETQ. The CDR3 region is CASSPLNLILPKETQYF.

V gene TRBV6-1 combines with J gene TRBJ2-2; TCRdb indicates TRBD2, and absent DNA this call remains unverified. There are 15 residues in the CDR3. CDR1 and CDR2 (germline): MNHNS, SASEGT. CDR3: CASKTLEAGTGELFF.

The chain recombines TRBV5-1 with TRBJ2-7; with no DNA, the TCRdb D assignment of TRBD1 cannot be verified. CDR3 size: 15 residues. Germline-derived CDR1 and CDR2 are SGHRS and YFSETQ. This CDR3 reads CASSPSGTGTYEQYF.

This chain links TRBV6-6 with TRBJ2-4; TCRdb proposes TRBD2, but this gene call is untestable without DNA. From germline, CDR1 is MNHNY and CDR2 SVGAGI (reference sequence). This CDR3 spans 14 amino acids. CDR3 sequence reads: CASRPSGGRNIQYF.

The CDR3: CASRSLRDTQYF. V usage is TRBV19 and J usage is TRBJ2-3. The germline gives CDR1 LNHDA, CDR2 SQIVND (reference sequence). The CDR3 runs to 12 residues.

The chain combines TRBV28 with TRBJ2-2; TCRdb names TRBD1, which stays unverified in the absence of DNA. Germline V gene sequence: CDR1 MDHEN, CDR2 SYDVKM. This CDR3 is built from 18 residues. This CDR3 reads CASSLGFFGGTWAGELFF.

The V call is TRBV6-5, the J call TRBJ2-7; TCRdb gives TRBD1 as the D gene, but with no DNA this cannot be confirmed. From germline, CDR1 is MNHEY and CDR2 SVGAGI. The CDR3 is made up of 13 amino acids. This chain's CDR3 is CASSPGPWYEQYF.

V usage is TRBV18 and J usage is TRBJ2-3; TCRdb returns TRBD2, unconfirmable since there is no DNA. Germline V gene sequence: CDR1 KGHSH, CDR2 LQKENI. The CDR3 is made up of 14 amino acids. Here the CDR3 reads CASSMRDRRGTQYF.

The chain carries TRBV20-1 and TRBJ2-3; the D call from TCRdb, TRBD1, cannot be confirmed without DNA. The CDR3 is 15 amino acids. The germline CDR1 and CDR2 sequences are DFQATT and SNEGSKA (reference sequence). CDR3 protein: CSARDPGTGTDTQYF.

The chain is built from TRBV27 and TRBJ2-6; TCRdb gives TRBD1 as the D gene, but with no DNA this cannot be confirmed. The CDR3 length is 16 residues. CDR1 and CDR2 from the germline V gene are MNHEY and SMNVEV (reference sequence). CDR3 amino acids: CASTTTGGSGANVLTF.

The V and J genes are TRBV18 and TRBJ1-6; TCRdb names TRBD1, which stays unverified in the absence of DNA. In germline, CDR1 is KGHSH, CDR2 LQKENI. This CDR3 comprises 15 residues. The CDR3 sequence: CASSPETARPSPLHF.

The chain joins TRBV7-2 to TRBJ2-2; TCRdb indicates TRBD1, and absent DNA this call remains unverified. Germline-derived CDR1 and CDR2 are SGHTA and FQGNSA. The CDR3 sequence is 16 residues long. CDR3 protein: CASSLSRGGDTGELFF.

The chain joins TRBV7-9 to TRBJ1-6; the TCRdb call, TRBD1, lacks DNA for checking. CDR3 length: 14 amino acids. CDR1 and CDR2 from the germline V gene are SEHNR and FQNEAQ (reference sequence). The CDR3 region is CASSPIQRGSPLHF.